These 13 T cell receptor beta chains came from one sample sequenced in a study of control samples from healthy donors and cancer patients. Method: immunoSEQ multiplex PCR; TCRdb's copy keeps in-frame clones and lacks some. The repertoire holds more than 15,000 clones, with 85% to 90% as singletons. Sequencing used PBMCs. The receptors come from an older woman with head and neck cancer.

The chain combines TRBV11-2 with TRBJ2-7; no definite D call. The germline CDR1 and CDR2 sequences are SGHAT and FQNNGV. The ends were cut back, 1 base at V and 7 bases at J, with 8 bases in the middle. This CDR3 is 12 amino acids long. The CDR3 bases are TGTGCCAGCAGCTTAGGATCGGTAGAGCAGTACTTC. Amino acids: CASSLGSVEQYF.

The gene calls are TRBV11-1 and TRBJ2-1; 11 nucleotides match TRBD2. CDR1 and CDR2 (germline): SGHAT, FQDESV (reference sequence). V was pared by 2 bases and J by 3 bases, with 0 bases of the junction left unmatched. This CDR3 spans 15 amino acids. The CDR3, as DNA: TGTGCCAGCAGCTTACTAGCGGGAGGCTACAATGAGCAGTTCTTC. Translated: CASSLLAGGYNEQFF. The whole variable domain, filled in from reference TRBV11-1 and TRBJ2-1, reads EAEVAQSPRYKITEKSQAVAFWCDPISGHATLYWYRQILGQGPELLVQFQDESVVDDSQLPKDRFSAERLKGVDSTLKIQPAELGDSAMYLCASSLLAGGYNEQFFGPGTRLTVL.

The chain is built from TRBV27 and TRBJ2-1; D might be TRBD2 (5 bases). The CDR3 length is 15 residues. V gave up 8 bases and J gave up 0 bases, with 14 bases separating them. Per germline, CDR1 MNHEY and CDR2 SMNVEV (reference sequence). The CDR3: CASAMGGSSYNEQFF. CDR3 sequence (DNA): TGTGCCAGCGCAATGGGTGGGAGCTCCTACAATGAGCAGTTCTTC.

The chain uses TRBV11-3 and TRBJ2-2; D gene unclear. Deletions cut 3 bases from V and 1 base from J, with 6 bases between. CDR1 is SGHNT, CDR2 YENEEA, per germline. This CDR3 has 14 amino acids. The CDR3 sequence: CASSFEGNTGELFF. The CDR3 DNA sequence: TGTGCCAGCAGCTTTGAAGGGAACACCGGGGAGCTGTTTTTT.

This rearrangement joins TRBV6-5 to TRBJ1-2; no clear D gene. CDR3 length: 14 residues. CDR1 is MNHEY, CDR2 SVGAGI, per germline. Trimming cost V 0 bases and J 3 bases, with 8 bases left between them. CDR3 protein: CASSYSRRDYGYTF. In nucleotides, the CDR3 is TGTGCCAGCAGTTACTCGCGGCGCGACTATGGCTACACCTTC.

As DNA, the CDR3 is TGCGCCAGCAGCTTGGATCTCAGCGGGAGGGCGGGCGAGCAGTACTTC. It specifies CASSLDLSGRAGEQYF. The rearrangement joins TRBV5-1 to TRBJ2-7; 10 nucleotides line up with TRBD2. The CDR3 consists of 16 residues. The V segment lost 0 bases and the J segment 6 bases; nucleotides outside the gene matches: 9. The germline V gene has CDR1 SGHRS and CDR2 YFSETQ. Full variable domain (remainder filled in from reference TRBV5-1 and TRBJ2-7): KAGVTQTPRYLIKTRGQQVTLSCSPISGHRSVSWYQQTPGQGLQFLFEYFSETQRNKGNFPGRFSGRQFSNSRSEMNVSTLELGDSALYLCASSLDLSGRAGEQYFGPGTRLTVT.

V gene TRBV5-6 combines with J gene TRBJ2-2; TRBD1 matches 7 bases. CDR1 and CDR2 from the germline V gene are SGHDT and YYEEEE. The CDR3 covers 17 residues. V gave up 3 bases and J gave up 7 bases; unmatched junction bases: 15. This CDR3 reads CASSSDRALGRGGELFF. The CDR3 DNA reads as TGTGCCAGCAGCTCCGACAGGGCCCTCGGGCGTGGCGGGGAGCTGTTTTTT.

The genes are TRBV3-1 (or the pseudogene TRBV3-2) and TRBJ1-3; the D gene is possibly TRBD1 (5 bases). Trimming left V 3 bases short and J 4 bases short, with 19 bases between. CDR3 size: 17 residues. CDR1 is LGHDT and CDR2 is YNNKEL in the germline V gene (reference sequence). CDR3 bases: TGTGCCAGCAGCCAGCTCGGTTATGCTTCAGGGGGAAACACCATATATTTT. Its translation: CASSQLGYASGGNTIYF.

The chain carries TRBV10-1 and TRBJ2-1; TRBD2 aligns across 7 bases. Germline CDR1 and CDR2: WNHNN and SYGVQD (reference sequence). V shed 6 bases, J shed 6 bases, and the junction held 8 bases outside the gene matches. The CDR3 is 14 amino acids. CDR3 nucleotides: TGCGCCAGCAGCCGGAGGCGCGGGGGCAATGAGCAGTTCTTC. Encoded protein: CASSRRRGGNEQFF.

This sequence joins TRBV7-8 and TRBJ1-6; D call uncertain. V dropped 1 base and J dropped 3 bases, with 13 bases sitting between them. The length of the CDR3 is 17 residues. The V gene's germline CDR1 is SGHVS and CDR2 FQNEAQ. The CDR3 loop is CASSLVPLGVYNSPLHF. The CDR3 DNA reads TGTGCCAGCAGCTTAGTTCCCCTGGGAGTCTATAATTCACCCCTCCACTTT.

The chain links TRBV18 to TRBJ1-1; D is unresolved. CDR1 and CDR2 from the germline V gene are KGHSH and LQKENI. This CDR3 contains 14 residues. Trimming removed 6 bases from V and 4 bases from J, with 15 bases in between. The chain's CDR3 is CASSPVSRGTEAFF. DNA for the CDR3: TGTGCCAGCTCCCCAGTATCTCGGGGCACTGAAGCTTTCTTT.

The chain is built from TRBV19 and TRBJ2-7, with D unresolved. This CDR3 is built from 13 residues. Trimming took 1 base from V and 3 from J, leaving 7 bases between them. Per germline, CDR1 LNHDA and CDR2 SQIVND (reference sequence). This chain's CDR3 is CASSIGLDYEQYF. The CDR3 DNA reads TGTGCCAGTAGTATAGGACTTGACTACGAGCAGTACTTC.

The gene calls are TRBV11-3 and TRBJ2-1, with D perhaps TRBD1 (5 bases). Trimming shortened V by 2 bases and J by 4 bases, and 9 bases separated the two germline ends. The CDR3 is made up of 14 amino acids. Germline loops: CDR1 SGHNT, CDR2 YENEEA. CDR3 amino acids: CASSLRGEYNEQFF. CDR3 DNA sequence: TGTGCCAGCAGCTTAAGGGGCGAATACAATGAGCAGTTCTTC.